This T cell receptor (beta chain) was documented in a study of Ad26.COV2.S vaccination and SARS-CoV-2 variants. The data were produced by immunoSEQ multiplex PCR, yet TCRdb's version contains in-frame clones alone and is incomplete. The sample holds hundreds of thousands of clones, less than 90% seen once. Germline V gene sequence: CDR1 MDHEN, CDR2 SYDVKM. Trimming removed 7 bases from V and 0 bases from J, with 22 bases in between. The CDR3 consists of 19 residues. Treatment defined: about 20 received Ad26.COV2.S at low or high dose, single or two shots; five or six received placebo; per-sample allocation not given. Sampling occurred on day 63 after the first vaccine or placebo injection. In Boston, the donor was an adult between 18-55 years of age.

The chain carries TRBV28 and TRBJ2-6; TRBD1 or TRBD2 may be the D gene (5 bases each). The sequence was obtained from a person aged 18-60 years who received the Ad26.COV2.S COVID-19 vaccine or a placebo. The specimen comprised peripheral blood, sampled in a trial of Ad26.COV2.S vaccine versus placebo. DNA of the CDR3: TGTGCCAGCAATACGATTCCGGGACGCATGAGCTCTGGGGCCAACGTCCTGACTTTC. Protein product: CASNTIPGRMSSGANVLTF.